This section outlines one T cell receptor (beta chain) sequence together with its context. Its antigen is undetermined. Clones were sequenced by immunoSEQ multiplex PCR, and TCRdb holds only the in-frame ones, with some missing. This sample yields more than 60,000 clones, of which 74% are seen a single time; about 2% belongs to the top ten. The sample is drawn from a study of vaccination effects on CD4 cells after COVID-19. CD4+ T cell isolation took place after about nine days of culture. The vaccine given was either BNT162b2 or mRNA-1273, in two doses. Trimming left V 1 base short and J 6 bases short, with 15 bases between. In germline, CDR1 is LGHDT, CDR2 YNNKEL (reference sequence). This CDR3 comprises 15 residues.

The rearrangement joins TRBV3-1 (or the pseudogene TRBV3-2) to TRBJ1-2, with D unclear. The sequenced sample was CD4+ T cells from PBMCs cultured without peptide, obtained after COVID-19 vaccination. This receptor was identified in a human donor who received a COVID-19 vaccine. The DNA for the CDR3 is TGTGCCAGCAGCCAAGGTCTTTTCCTAGCACATGGCTACACCTTC. It is translated as CASSQGLFLAHGYTF.